The rows below give T cell receptor beta chains drawn from one sample of a study of cytomegalovirus exposure and HLA in healthy donors. The data were produced by immunoSEQ multiplex PCR, yet TCRdb's version contains in-frame clones alone and is incomplete. The sample includes around 80,000 clones, 60% to 80% of them seen just once. Source material: PBMCs. These receptors were taken from a female donor in good health and CMV-seronegative. Both conserved end residues are part of each CDR3. D genes are given only for firm matches. The listing skips clone size in some rows; elsewhere it reads once, few, many or a size class.

size: -
V: TRBV23-1
D: -
J: TRBJ1-5
DNA: TGCGCCAGTCACAAGGGTGTCAGGGAATGCCGTACCAATAGCAATCAGCCCCAGCATTTT
CDR3: CASHKGVRECRTNSNQPQHF

size: -
V: TRBV4-1
D: TRBD1
J: TRBJ1-1
DNA: TGCGCCAGCAGCCCCGATCCCGGGACAGGGGGCGTGTATGGAGCTTTCTTT
CDR3: CASSPDPGTGGVYGAFF

size: -
V: TRBV19
D: -
J: TRBJ1-4
DNA: TGTGCCAGTAGTGCTGTTGGGGGCGCAACTAATGAAAAACTGTTTTTT
CDR3: CASSAVGGATNEKLFF

size: -
V: TRBV6-6
D: TRBD1
J: TRBJ1-2
DNA: TGTGCCAGCAGCTTGGGACAGGGGGCACGGGGCTACACCTTC
CDR3: CASSLGQGARGYTF

size: -
V: TRBV4-1
D: TRBD1
J: TRBJ1-1
DNA: TGCGCCAGCAGCCAAGACTGGGACAGGCGGAGGAACACTGAAGCTTTCTTT
CDR3: CASSQDWDRRRNTEAFF

size: -
V: TRBV10-3
D: TRBD1
J: TRBJ1-4
DNA: TGTGCCACCGGGACAGGGGATTTAGAAAAACTGTTTTTT
CDR3: CATGTGDLEKLFF

size: -
V: TRBV15
D: TRBD1
J: TRBJ2-7
DNA: TGTGCCACCAGCAGAGATGGGACAGGGGGCGTGTTGGGGCCTAACGAGCAGTACTTC
CDR3: CATSRDGTGGVLGPNEQYF

size: -
V: TRBV6-5
D: TRBD1
J: TRBJ2-3
DNA: TGTGCCAGCAGTCTACAGGGGGTCACAGATACGCAGTATTTT
CDR3: CASSLQGVTDTQYF

size: -
V: TRBV5-1
D: -
J: TRBJ2-2
DNA: TGCGCCAGCAGCTTGGATGGGGGGATCACCGGGGAGCTGTTTTTT
CDR3: CASSLDGGITGELFF

size: -
V: TRBV28
D: -
J: TRBJ2-1
DNA: TGTGCCAGCAGTTCAGGGTTCGAGCAGTTCTTC
CDR3: CASSSGFEQFF

size: few
V: TRBV6-6
D: TRBD1
J: TRBJ1-1
DNA: TGTGCCAGCAGTCGACAGGGGGTTAACACTGAAGCTTTCTTT
CDR3: CASSRQGVNTEAFF

size: -
V: TRBV11-3
D: TRBD2
J: TRBJ2-1
DNA: TGTGCCAGCAGCTTCAGAGCGGGGGGAATCCCGGAATACAATGAGCAGTTCTTC
CDR3: CASSFRAGGIPEYNEQFF

size: few
V: TRBV6-5
D: TRBD1
J: TRBJ2-7
DNA: TGTGCCAGCAGGATCGGACAGGGCGAGCAGTACTTC
CDR3: CASRIGQGEQYF

size: -
V: TRBV4-3
D: -
J: TRBJ1-3
DNA: TGCGCCAGCAGCGGGGCAGCCTCTGGAAACACCATATATTTT
CDR3: CASSGAASGNTIYF

size: -
V: TRBV6-5
D: TRBD2
J: TRBJ2-5
DNA: TGTGCCAGCAGTTACGGGCTAGCGGGGACCCAGTACTTC
CDR3: CASSYGLAGTQYF